Following are 12 T cell receptor beta chains from one sample sequenced in a study of blood T cells in healthy people across ages. Together with a sample-barcoded 5' primer, a J-beta primer mix was included in a second PCR lasting about 7 to 12 cycles. TCRdb processed the 5' RACE reads anew with MiXCR; each CDR3 protein has one entry. This table holds hundreds of thousands of distinct CDR3 sequences, roughly 20% found once. The specimen sequenced was blood. These receptor sequences come from a man in his 70s in good health.

V and J are TRBV5-1 and TRBJ1-1; unclear D gene. Trimming left V 0 bases short and J 1 base short, with 7 bases between. The CDR3 runs 14 residues. Germline lookup yields CDR1 SGHRS and CDR2 YFSETQ. The CDR3 region has the DNA TGCGCCAGCAGCTTGGGGGAGAAGAACACTGAAGCTTTCTTT. This translates into CASSLGEKNTEAFF. The whole variable domain, remainder taken from reference TRBV5-1 and TRBJ1-1, is KAGVTQTPRYLIKTRGQQVTLSCSPISGHRSVSWYQQTPGQGLQFLFEYFSETQRNKGNFPGRFSGRQFSNSRSEMNVSTLELGDSALYLCASSLGEKNTEAFFGQGTRLTVV.

This clonotype was observed at least ten times. The chain joins TRBV7-2 to TRBJ2-5; no clear D gene. The CDR3 has 14 amino acids. V was trimmed by 1 base and J by 1 base, leaving 7 bases between them. CDR1 and CDR2 (germline): SGHTA, FQGNSA. The DNA of the CDR3 is TGTGCCAGCAGCTTAGGACGTCTCCAAGAGACCCAGTACTTC. It translates to CASSLGRLQETQYF.

CDR3 in amino acids: CASSLAGTANAYEQYF. For the CDR3, the DNA is TGTGCCAGCAGTTTGGCTGGGACAGCGAATGCCTACGAGCAGTACTTC. V and J are TRBV28 and TRBJ2-7, with TRBD1 matching 7 bases. Germline V gives CDR1 MDHEN, CDR2 SYDVKM. The CDR3 covers 16 residues. The ends lost 3 bases at V and 2 bases at J; junction bases unmatched: 10.

This clonotype was observed a single time. The final CDR3 position lacks the conserved phenylalanine or tryptophan, pointing to a likely read error. The limits of the CDR3 on the DNA are not certain, so only TCRdb's listed CDR3 is given. This chain's CDR3 is CASTTGRKSTDTQYS. This sequence joins TRBV12-3 or TRBV12-4 and TRBJ2-3; the D call TRBD1 from the table was never checked on the DNA. The CDR3 has 15 amino acids, counting both end residues.

This chain joins TRBV25-1 and TRBJ1-4, with TRBD1 matching over 7 bases. Germline loops: CDR1 MGHDK, CDR2 SYGVNS. V was pared by 4 bases and J by 3 bases, with 5 bases of the junction left unmatched. CDR3 length equals 15 residues. Here the CDR3 DNA reads TGTGCCAGCAGTGGAAGGGACAGACCTAATGAAAAACTGTTTTTT. Translated, it gives CASSGRDRPNEKLFF.

This clonotype was seen more than once but under ten times. This chain connects TRBV11-2 to TRBJ2-4; D assignment may be TRBD1 or TRBD2 (5 bases each). The CDR3 is made up of 14 amino acids. From germline, CDR1 is SGHAT and CDR2 FQNNGV. V was pared by 4 bases and J by 6 bases, with 13 bases between. CDR3 protein: CASSSGTKGNIQYF. The DNA for the CDR3 is TGTGCCAGCAGCTCCGGGACGAAGGGAAACATTCAGTACTTC.

V is TRBV29-1 and J is TRBJ1-3; 9 positions match TRBD1. This CDR3 region has 15 residues. The germline gives CDR1 SQVTM, CDR2 ANQGSEA. V lost 4 bases and J lost 1; bases outside the gene matches: 5. The CDR3 bases are TGCAGCGTTGGATACAGGGGGCTTTCTGGAAACACCATATATTTT. It codes for CSVGYRGLSGNTIYF.

This clonotype was seen more than once but under ten times. The genes are TRBV4-3 and TRBJ2-3; 7 nucleotides match TRBD2. This CDR3 region has 15 residues. The junction had 5 bases not matched to a gene; V was cut back by 1 base and J by 4 bases. Germline V gene data show CDR1 as LGHNA and CDR2 as YSLEER. CDR3 sequence (DNA): TGCGCCAGCAGCCAAGTGGGAGGGTATGCAGATACGCAGTATTTT. Translating it yields CASSQVGGYADTQYF.

This clonotype was counted a single time. J is TRBJ2-5 and V is TRBV6-5; D is perhaps TRBD2 (6 bases). With the DNA end fitting TRBJ2-7 better, the J assignment may be wrong. Germline V gene lookup returns CDR1 MNHEY and CDR2 SVGAGI. This CDR3 contains 15 residues. CDR3 bases: TGTGCCAGCAGTTACGGGACTGTAAGCTCCTACGAGCAGTACTTC. It specifies CASSYGTVSSYEQYF.

This chain connects TRBV28 to TRBJ2-7; weak D call: TRBD1 (7 bases). The V gene's germline CDR1 is MDHEN and CDR2 SYDVKM. V shed 5 bases and J shed 0 bases, with 14 bases lying between them. This CDR3 is 15 amino acids long. Written as DNA, the CDR3 is TGTGCCAGCAGTCCGACAGGGCGGGACTCCTACGAGCAGTACTTC. It translates to CASSPTGRDSYEQYF. The whole variable domain, remainder taken from reference TRBV28 and TRBJ2-7, is DVKVTQSSRYLVKRTGEKVFLECVQDMDHENMFWYRQDPGLGLRLIYFSYDVKMKEKGDIPEGYSVSREKKERFSLILESASTNQTSMYLCASSPTGRDSYEQYFGPGTRLTVT.

The chain links TRBV2 to TRBJ2-7; TRBD1 or TRBD2 may be the D gene (5 bases each). Trimming shortened V by 6 bases and J by 0 bases, and 12 bases separated the two germline ends. The length of the CDR3 is 14 residues. CDR1 and CDR2 from the germline V gene are SNHLY and FYNNEI. The CDR3 region is CASRRDGNSYEQYF. CDR3 in DNA: TGTGCCAGCAGAAGGGACGGCAACTCCTACGAGCAGTACTTC.

This clonotype was detected a few times. The chain employs TRBV27 and TRBJ2-1, with TRBD1 matching over 7 bases. The CDR3 contains 11 residues. Per the germline V gene, CDR1 is MNHEY and CDR2 is SMNVEV (reference sequence). Trimming removed 7 bases from V and 8 bases from J; junction bases left unmatched: 2. The CDR3 loop reads CASIGGYEQFF. CDR3 DNA sequence: TGTGCCAGCATAGGGGGCTATGAGCAGTTCTTC.